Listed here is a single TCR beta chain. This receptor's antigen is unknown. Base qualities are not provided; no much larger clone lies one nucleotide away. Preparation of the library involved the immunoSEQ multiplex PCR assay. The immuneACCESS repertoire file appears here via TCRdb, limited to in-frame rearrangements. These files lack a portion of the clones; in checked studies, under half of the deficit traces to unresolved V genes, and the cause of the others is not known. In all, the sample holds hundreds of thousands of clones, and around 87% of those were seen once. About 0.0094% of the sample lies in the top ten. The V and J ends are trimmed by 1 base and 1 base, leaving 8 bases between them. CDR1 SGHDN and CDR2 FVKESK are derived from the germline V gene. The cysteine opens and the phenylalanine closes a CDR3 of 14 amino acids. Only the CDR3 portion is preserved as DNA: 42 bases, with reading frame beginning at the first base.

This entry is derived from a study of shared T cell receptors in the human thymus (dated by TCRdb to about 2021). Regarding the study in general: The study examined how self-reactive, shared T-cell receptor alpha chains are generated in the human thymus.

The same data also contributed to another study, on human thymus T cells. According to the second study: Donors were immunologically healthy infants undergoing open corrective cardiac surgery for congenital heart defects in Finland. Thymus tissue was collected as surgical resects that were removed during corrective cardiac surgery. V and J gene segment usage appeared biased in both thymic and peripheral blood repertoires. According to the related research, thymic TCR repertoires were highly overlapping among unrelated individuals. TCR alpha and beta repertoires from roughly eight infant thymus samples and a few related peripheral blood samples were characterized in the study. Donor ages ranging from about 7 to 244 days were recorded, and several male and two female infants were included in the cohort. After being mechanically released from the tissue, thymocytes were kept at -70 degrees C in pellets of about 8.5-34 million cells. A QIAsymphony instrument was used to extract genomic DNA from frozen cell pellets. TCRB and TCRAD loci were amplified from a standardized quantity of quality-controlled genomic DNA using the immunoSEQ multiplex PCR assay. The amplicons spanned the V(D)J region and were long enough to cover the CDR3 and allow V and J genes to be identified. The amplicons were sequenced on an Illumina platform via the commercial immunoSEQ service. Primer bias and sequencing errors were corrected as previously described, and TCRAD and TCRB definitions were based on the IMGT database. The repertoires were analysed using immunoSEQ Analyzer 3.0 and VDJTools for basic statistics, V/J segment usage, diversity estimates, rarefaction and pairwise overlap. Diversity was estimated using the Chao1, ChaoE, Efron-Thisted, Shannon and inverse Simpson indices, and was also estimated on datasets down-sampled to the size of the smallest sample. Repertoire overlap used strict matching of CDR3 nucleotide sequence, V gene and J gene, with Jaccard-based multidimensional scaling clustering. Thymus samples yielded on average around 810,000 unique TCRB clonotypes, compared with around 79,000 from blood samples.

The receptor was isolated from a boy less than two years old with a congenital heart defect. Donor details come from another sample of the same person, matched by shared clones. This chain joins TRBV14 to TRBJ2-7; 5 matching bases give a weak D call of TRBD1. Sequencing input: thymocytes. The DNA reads TGTGCCAGCAGCCAAGTGACAGTATCCTACGAGCAGTACTTC. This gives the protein CASSQVTVSYEQYF. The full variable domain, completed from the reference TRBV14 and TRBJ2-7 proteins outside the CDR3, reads EAGVTQFPSHSVIEKGQTVTLRCDPISGHDNLYWYRRVMGKEIKFLLHFVKESKQDESGMPNNRFLAERTGGTYSTLKVQPAELEDSGVYFCASSQVTVSYEQYFGPGTRLTVT.